This TCR beta chain was identified in a study of blood T cell repertoires in COVID-19. Whole-study context: Sites in the United States, Italy and Spain provided acute and convalescent COVID-19 samples. T cells, B-cell-depleted T cells, or PBMCs provided the cDNA or gDNA that served as material.

V lost 2 bases, J lost 9 bases, and 24 bases lay in between. The CDR3 runs 17 residues. In germline, CDR1 is SGDLS, CDR2 YYNGEE. Per the original methods: Amplifying reference gene primers gave estimates of nucleated cell counts. Method: immunoSEQ multiplex PCR; TCRdb's copy keeps in-frame clones and lacks some. V and J calls and clone size are as listed in that table; D and trimming were resolved from the DNA. The table lists more than 110,000 clones, roughly 81% of them singletons, with roughly 9% in the top ten. J is TRBJ2-1 and V is TRBV9; no clear D gene. The clonotype was recovered from a woman aged 45 to 65 with active or convalescent COVID-19. The sequencing input was peripheral blood. The CDR3 DNA is TGTGCCAGCAGCGTCGCCCATAGCCCCGACCTTCGTGGTGAGCAGTTCTTC. It specifies CASSVAHSPDLRGEQFF.